This T cell receptor (beta chain) was identified during a study of a mutant IDH1 vaccine in newly diagnosed glioma. In the study overall: Across weeks 1, 3, 5, 7, 11, 15, 19 and 23, patients received a vaccination each time, eight in all. Therapy received beforehand was radiotherapy, temozolomide, or both, with most patients given both. The treated group averaged 40.4 years old and was around 62% male, roughly 38% female.

Data came from immunoSEQ multiplex PCR; TCRdb stores just in-frame clones and leaves some out. Of about 64,000 clones listed, about 85% were seen once; the top ten hold approximately 3.7%. Time point of the sample: week 23, last vaccination. What each vaccine dose contained was 300 ug of mutant IDH1 20-mer peptide, accompanied by topical imiquimod. Concerning this clone: Antigen unknown.

Trimming left V 5 bases short and J 0 bases short, with 10 bases between. The germline V gene encodes CDR1 MNHEY and CDR2 SMNVEV (reference sequence). The CDR3 has 14 amino acids. Study-level results: Vaccine-induced immune responses were detected in approximately 92% of patients.

Sequenced here: PBMCs, sampled from a glioma patient whose treatment included an IDH1 peptide vaccine. The V gene is TRBV27, the J gene TRBJ1-1; tentatively, D is TRBD1 (5 bases). The clonotype comes from a man between 25 and 39 years old with glioma. CDR3 bases: TGTGCCAGCAGTCCGACAGAGTTGAACACTGAAGCTTTCTTT. Its translation: CASSPTELNTEAFF.